These 8 T cell receptor beta chains share one sample of origin, sequenced in a study of cytomegalovirus exposure and HLA in healthy donors. The PCR made use of 60 Vbeta and 13 Jbeta primers. This table comes from immunoSEQ multiplex PCR, and its TCRdb copy is limited to in-frame clones, with some not included. The sample yields tens of thousands of clones, about 79% seen once. Sequencing was carried out using PBMCs. The receptor set was obtained from a woman between 35 and 50 years old in good health and CMV-seronegative.

The V and J genes are TRBV19 and TRBJ2-1; 9 bases align to TRBD2. The CDR3 has 14 amino acids. The germline V gene encodes CDR1 LNHDA and CDR2 SQIVND (reference sequence). Trimming removed 7 bases from V and 3 bases from J; junction bases left unmatched: 4. CDR3 sequence: CASTKREDYNEQFF. In nucleotides, the CDR3 is TGTGCCAGTACGAAGCGGGAGGACTACAATGAGCAGTTCTTC. The entire variable domain, with the rest obtained from reference TRBV19 and TRBJ2-1, is as follows: DGGITQSPKYLFRKEGQNVTLSCEQNLNHDAMYWYRQDPGQGLRLIYYSQIVNDFQKGDIAEGYSVSREKKESFPLTVTSAQKNPTAFYLCASTKREDYNEQFFGPGTRLTVL.

This CDR3 reads CASSLSMGETQYF. The CDR3 DNA reads as TGTGCCAGCAGTTTATCGATGGGAGAGACGCAGTATTTT. V and J are TRBV27 and TRBJ2-3; D is possibly TRBD2 (5 bases). V was trimmed by 0 bases and J by 9 bases, leaving 10 bases between them. CDR1 is MNHEY and CDR2 is SMNVEV in the germline V gene (reference sequence). The CDR3 covers 13 residues.

This clone was seen a few times. The chain employs TRBV6-1 and TRBJ1-1; D gene ambiguous. The CDR3 is 13 residues long. Germline V gives CDR1 MNHNS, CDR2 SASEGT. Trimming stripped 2 bases from V and 1 base from J, with 5 bases between. This chain's CDR3 is CASSENWNTEAFF. CDR3 in DNA: TGTGCCAGCAGTGAAAACTGGAACACTGAAGCTTTCTTT.

The J gene is TRBJ2-2, the V gene TRBV5-1, with 8 bases aligning to TRBD2. The V segment lost 1 base and the J segment 2 bases; nucleotides outside the gene matches: 4. The CDR3 is made up of 16 amino acids. Germline V lookup: CDR1 SGHRS, CDR2 YFSETQ. CDR3 in amino acids: CASSLILAENTGELFF. The DNA for the CDR3 is TGCGCCAGCAGCTTGATACTAGCGGAAAACACCGGGGAGCTGTTTTTT.

This chain links TRBV7-9 with TRBJ2-1, with 8 positions matching TRBD1. Germline CDR1 SEHNR, CDR2 FQNEAQ (reference sequence). V shed 5 bases, J shed 1 base, and the junction held 13 bases outside the gene matches. The CDR3 runs to 18 residues. The CDR3: CASSKKLGQGGSYNEQFF. DNA for the CDR3: TGTGCCAGCAGCAAAAAATTAGGACAGGGTGGGTCCTACAATGAGCAGTTCTTC.

J is TRBJ2-1 and V is TRBV5-1, with 8 bases that match TRBD2. V lost 2 bases, J lost 3 bases, and 10 bases stayed unmatched. The germline V gene encodes CDR1 SGHRS and CDR2 YFSETQ. This CDR3 has 17 residues. For the CDR3, the DNA is TGCGCCAGCAGCTTTACCGGGAGCGGGGGACTCTACAATGAGCAGTTCTTC. As protein: CASSFTGSGGLYNEQFF.

This chain links TRBV5-1 with TRBJ2-7, with 7 nucleotides matching TRBD1. The CDR3 totals 13 residues. The ends lost 3 bases at V and 4 bases at J; junction bases unmatched: 4. The germline V gene encodes CDR1 SGHRS and CDR2 YFSETQ. CDR3 protein: CASSWTGQYEQYF. DNA for the CDR3: TGCGCCAGCAGCTGGACGGGACAGTACGAGCAGTACTTC.

The V call is TRBV5-1, the J call TRBJ2-2; 7 nucleotides agree with TRBD1. The CDR3 consists of 16 residues. The germline CDR1 and CDR2 sequences are SGHRS and YFSETQ. With 4 bases clipped from V and 5 bases from J, the junction kept 11 bases outside the gene matches. The CDR3, as DNA: TGCGCCAGCAGCCTAATCACAGGGGTGGGGACCGGGGAGCTGTTTTTT. Protein product: CASSLITGVGTGELFF.